These 31 T cell receptor beta chains were sequenced from one sample in a study of blood T cell repertoires in COVID-19 (dated by TCRdb to 2020 to 2021). The receptor library was made with the immunoSEQ multiplex PCR assay. TCRdb stores this immuneACCESS table with in-frame sequences only. Part of the clones is absent; in the studies checked, under half of the shortfall reflects unresolved V genes, and no reason is known for the rest. This sample is represented by about 170,000 clones; 88% of them were singletons. Together, the top ten hold around a quarter of the sample. The source material was peripheral blood. The receptors shown here come from a man aged 55 to 70 with acute or convalescent COVID-19.

A few counts support this clone. This rearrangement joins TRBV10-2 to TRBJ1-1; 8 nucleotides agree with TRBD1. V gave up 6 bases and J gave up 2 bases; unmatched junction bases: 17. Germline V gene sequence: CDR1 WSHSY, CDR2 SAAADI. There are 18 residues in the CDR3. Here the CDR3 DNA reads TGCGCCAGCAGCGCTTCCGGGACAGGTCTGATTTTAAACACTGAAGCTTTCTTT. The encoded protein is CASSASGTGLILNTEAFF.

The rearrangement joins TRBV19 to TRBJ2-7; possibly TRBD1 for D (5 bases). The germline gives CDR1 LNHDA, CDR2 SQIVND (reference sequence). Trimming took off 3 bases at V and 3 bases at J, with 9 bases between the two ends. This CDR3 region has 13 residues. The DNA of the CDR3 is TGTGCCAGTAGTATGGCAGGGATCTACGAGCAGTACTTC. Translation: CASSMAGIYEQYF.

The CDR3 DNA follows: TGTGCCAGCTCACCGTTTGCCACGGGAAGCGACACTGAAGCTTTCTTT. Translating gives CASSPFATGSDTEAFF. V and J are TRBV18 and TRBJ1-1, with D hard to call. This CDR3 has 16 amino acids. The V end lost 3 bases, the J end lost 3 bases, and 17 bases lay between the germline ends. Germline V lookup: CDR1 KGHSH, CDR2 LQKENI.

The V and J genes are TRBV5-6 and TRBJ2-7; weak D call: TRBD1 (7 bases). This CDR3 is built from 13 residues. Trimming pared 0 bases from V and 12 bases from J, leaving 16 bases between. Germline V gene data show CDR1 as SGHDT and CDR2 as YYEEEE. CDR3: CASSLDLVQGGYF. CDR3 coding DNA: TGTGCCAGCAGCTTGGATCTGGTGCAGGGGGGGTACTTC.

The DNA of the CDR3 is TGTGCCAGCAGCCAGGCGACAGAGCCCAATTCACCCCTCCACTTT. Protein product: CASSQATEPNSPLHF. V is TRBV4-2 and J is TRBJ1-6; D may be TRBD1 (5 bases). CDR3 length: 15 amino acids. CDR1 and CDR2 from the germline V gene are LGHNA and YNFKEQ. Trimming pared 3 bases from V and 7 bases from J, leaving 13 bases between.

The chain uses TRBV5-5 and TRBJ1-6; D not certain. V lost 4 bases and J 6 bases, leaving 11 bases between the germline ends. Per the germline V gene, CDR1 is SGHKS and CDR2 is YYEKEE (reference sequence). CDR3 length equals 14 residues. The CDR3 spells CASSAAHSNSPLHF. As DNA, the CDR3 is TGTGCCAGCAGCGCCGCACACAGTAATTCACCCCTCCACTTT.

Only one count was recorded for this clone. The chain has TRBV7-2 and TRBJ2-1; 8 bases agree with TRBD1. Germline trimming cut 1 base from V and 2 bases from J; bases unmatched to any gene: 1. Germline assignment: CDR1 SGHTA and CDR2 FQGNSA. CDR3 length: 15 amino acids. CDR3 region: CASSLGTGPYNEQFF. The CDR3 bases are TGTGCCAGCAGCTTAGGGACAGGGCCCTACAATGAGCAGTTCTTC.

The chain couples TRBV11-2 to TRBJ2-1; 8 bases align to TRBD1. This CDR3 is built from 17 residues. Germline trimming cut 0 bases from V and 2 bases from J; bases unmatched to any gene: 6. CDR1 and CDR2 (germline): SGHAT, FQNNGV. Written as DNA, the CDR3 is TGTGCCAGCAGCTTAGATCCCGGACAGGGACCCTACAATGAGCAGTTCTTC. It translates to CASSLDPGQGPYNEQFF.

In this sample, this clone turned up once. The chain is built from TRBV12-5 and TRBJ2-7; 10 positions match TRBD2. V gave up 1 base and J gave up 3 bases; unmatched junction bases: 0. The CDR3 extends over 14 amino acids. Germline loops: CDR1 LGHNT, CDR2 FRNRAP. The CDR3 DNA reads as TGTGCTAGTGGTTTGGGACTAGCGGGCTACGAGCAGTACTTC. It translates to CASGLGLAGYEQYF.

The chain couples TRBV7-6 to TRBJ1-1; 10 nucleotides agree with TRBD1. Germline CDR1 reads SGHVS; CDR2 reads FNYEAQ. CDR3 size: 17 residues. Trimming took 0 bases from V and 0 from J; bases not matched to a gene: 4. The DNA of the CDR3 is TGTGCCAGCAGCTTAGCGACAGGGGGCAGGATGAACACTGAAGCTTTCTTT. It is translated as CASSLATGGRMNTEAFF.

The chain couples TRBV15 to TRBJ1-2; 8 nucleotides agree with TRBD1. This CDR3 has 19 amino acids. Germline CDR1 and CDR2: LNHNV and YYDKDF (reference sequence). J lost 5 bases, V lost 0 bases, and 17 bases had no gene match. CDR3 loop: CATSRDLSPLGQGGYGYTF. CDR3 nucleotide sequence: TGTGCCACCAGCAGAGATTTAAGTCCCCTTGGACAGGGAGGATATGGCTACACCTTC.

The V and J genes are TRBV6-5 and TRBJ2-7, with D perhaps TRBD2 (6 bases). Germline CDR1 reads MNHEY; CDR2 reads SVGAGI. The CDR3 totals 14 residues. The germline V and J ends were trimmed by 5 bases and 0 bases, with 11 bases remaining between them. The CDR3 loop is CASSRSGVSYEQYF. CDR3 DNA sequence: TGTGCCAGCAGTAGGTCGGGAGTCTCCTACGAGCAGTACTTC.

This sequence joins TRBV29-1 and TRBJ2-5; 13 positions agree with TRBD2. Losses at the gene ends were 6 bases for V and 2 bases for J; bases not matched to a gene: 6. Germline lookup yields CDR1 SQVTM and CDR2 ANQGSEA. The CDR3 contains 15 residues. The CDR3 loop reads CSVSTSGGIQETQYF. In DNA, the CDR3 is TGCAGCGTGTCGACTAGCGGGGGGATTCAAGAGACCCAGTACTTC.

The chain has TRBV30 and TRBJ1-4, with TRBD1 as a possible D gene (6 bases). The length of the CDR3 is 15 residues. V lost 0 bases and J lost 7, with 15 bases in between. The germline CDR1 and CDR2 sequences are GTSNPN and SVGIG (reference sequence). CDR3 sequence reads: CAWSVFEGGSEKLFF. CDR3 coding DNA: TGTGCCTGGAGTGTATTTGAAGGGGGAAGTGAAAAACTGTTTTTT.

The V and J genes are TRBV12-3 or TRBV12-4 and TRBJ1-1; D not certain. CDR3 length equals 13 residues. Trimming pared 3 bases from V and 1 base from J, leaving 6 bases between. The CDR3 DNA reads TGTGCCAGCAGTTTTGGAGCGAACACTGAAGCTTTCTTT. Its protein product is CASSFGANTEAFF.

The CDR3 bases are TGTGCCAGCAGCCATTTTGACAGGGGTGGAGAAAAACTGTTTTTT. As protein: CASSHFDRGGEKLFF. The V call is TRBV3-1 (or the pseudogene TRBV3-2), the J call TRBJ1-4; 8 bases map to TRBD1. Germline CDR1 and CDR2: LGHDT and YNNKEL (reference sequence). The CDR3 runs to 15 residues. V was clipped by 3 bases and J by 8 bases; unmatched bases: 8.

The rearrangement uses TRBV11-2 and TRBJ1-4; 7 bases align to TRBD1. After removal of 5 bases from V and 7 bases from J, the junction contained 10 bases not matched to a gene. Germline values: CDR1 SGHAT, CDR2 FQNNGV. CDR3 length: 15 residues. The CDR3 coding sequence is TGTGCCAGCAGCCCTACAGGGGAGAGGGGTGAAAAACTGTTTTTT. Its protein product is CASSPTGERGEKLFF.

The V gene is TRBV19, the J gene TRBJ2-7; D is perhaps TRBD2 (6 bases). Germline values: CDR1 LNHDA, CDR2 SQIVND (reference sequence). With 3 bases removed from V and 1 base from J, the gap between germline ends came to 10 bases. The CDR3 spans 14 residues. The CDR3 DNA sequence: TGTGCCAGTAGTATCCGGAGGGGATCCTACGAGCAGTACTTC. It encodes CASSIRRGSYEQYF.

This clone appeared a single time. The chain uses TRBV24-1 and TRBJ2-7; 7 nucleotides match TRBD2. This CDR3 spans 14 amino acids. Germline trimming cut 4 bases from V and 3 bases from J; bases unmatched to any gene: 5. CDR1 and CDR2 (germline): KGHDR, SFDVKD. CDR3 residues: CATSEGTIDYEQYF. The CDR3, as DNA: TGTGCCACCAGTGAGGGGACTATCGACTACGAGCAGTACTTC.

The chain is built from TRBV29-1 and TRBJ1-2; TRBD1 aligns across 7 bases. V trimming: 3 bases; J trimming: 2 bases; junction bases outside the gene matches: 3. The CDR3 is 13 amino acids. Germline loops: CDR1 SQVTM, CDR2 ANQGSEA. This CDR3 is CSVEVQGNYGYTF. In DNA, the CDR3 is TGCAGCGTTGAGGTACAGGGGAACTATGGCTACACCTTC.

The rearrangement uses TRBV25-1 and TRBJ1-6; possible D gene TRBD1, 6 bases. V lost 6 bases, J lost 4 bases, and 7 bases lay in between. This CDR3 is 13 amino acids long. Per the germline V gene, CDR1 is MGHDK and CDR2 is SYGVNS. Here the CDR3 reads CASSGQYNSPLHF. The DNA of the CDR3 is TGTGCCAGCAGCGGACAGTATAATTCACCCCTCCACTTT. Variable domain in full (rest from reference TRBV25-1 and TRBJ1-6): EADIYQTPRYLVIGTGKKITLECSQTMGHDKMYWYQQDPGMELHLIHYSYGVNSTEKGDLSSESTVSRIRTEHFPLTLESARPSHTSQYLCASSGQYNSPLHFGNGTRLTVT.

CDR3 protein: CASSIGVGVTEAFF. The CDR3 nucleotides read TGTGCCAGTAGTATTGGGGTAGGGGTCACTGAAGCTTTCTTT. This chain connects TRBV19 to TRBJ1-1; D is possibly TRBD1 (5 bases). The germline V gene has CDR1 LNHDA and CDR2 SQIVND (reference sequence). The CDR3 extends over 14 amino acids. With 3 bases removed from V and 4 bases from J, the gap between germline ends came to 12 bases.

The chain uses TRBV11-2 and TRBJ2-5; 8 bases agree with TRBD1. This CDR3 region has 14 residues. V was clipped by 5 bases and J by 5 bases; unmatched bases: 7. The germline V gene encodes CDR1 SGHAT and CDR2 FQNNGV. The CDR3 spells CASSGQGSSETQYF. The CDR3 DNA reads TGTGCCAGCAGCGGACAGGGAAGCTCGGAGACCCAGTACTTC.

The table lists this clone with a count of one. The CDR3 DNA is TGTGCCAGCATTCATGCGGGACAGCCCCAGCATTTT. Translating gives CASIHAGQPQHF. The rearrangement joins TRBV28 to TRBJ1-5; D remains ambiguous. Trimming took off 7 bases at V and 7 bases at J, with 11 bases between the two ends. Per germline, CDR1 MDHEN and CDR2 SYDVKM. The CDR3 is made up of 12 amino acids.

This chain uses TRBV30 with TRBJ1-1; D might be TRBD1 (5 bases). Germline-derived CDR1 and CDR2 are GTSNPN and SVGIG (reference sequence). V was clipped by 5 bases and J by 3 bases, with 13 bases between them. This CDR3 spans 13 amino acids. CDR3 amino acids: CAWLLGADTEAFF. Written as DNA, the CDR3 is TGTGCCTGGCTACTTGGGGCGGACACTGAAGCTTTCTTT.

The genes are TRBV5-1 and TRBJ2-1; 7 bases are a match to TRBD2. Germline CDR1 and CDR2: SGHRS and YFSETQ. The trim removed 0 bases at V and 3 bases at J, leaving 3 bases unmatched. This CDR3 contains 15 residues. As DNA, the CDR3 is TGCGCCAGCAGCTTGGGGTGGACTAGCTACAATGAGCAGTTCTTC. Amino acids: CASSLGWTSYNEQFF.

The V and J genes are TRBV20-1 and TRBJ2-5; 7 nucleotides line up with TRBD1. This CDR3 spans 14 amino acids. Trimming cost V 3 bases and J 2 bases; bases outside gene matches: 6. Germline CDR1 and CDR2: DFQATT and SNEGSKA (reference sequence). CDR3 amino acids: CSASGMTGQETQYF. The CDR3 DNA follows: TGCAGTGCTAGTGGGATGACAGGGCAAGAGACCCAGTACTTC.

This clone was detected many times. This chain connects TRBV7-8 to TRBJ1-2; no clear D gene. Germline V gene data show CDR1 as SGHVS and CDR2 as FQNEAQ. The CDR3 consists of 15 residues. Trimming cost V 5 bases and J 3 bases, with 16 bases left between them. The CDR3 nucleotides read TGTGCCAGCAGCCCCGGGCCCGGCGGGGACTATGGCTACACCTTC. It encodes CASSPGPGGDYGYTF.

This clone was seen just once. This sequence joins TRBV6-5 and TRBJ2-7; 7 nucleotides agree with TRBD2. Germline loops: CDR1 MNHEY, CDR2 SVGAGI. This CDR3 region has 14 residues. The junction had 10 bases not matched to a gene; V was cut back by 6 bases and J by 5 bases. CDR3 region: CASSHKGRGHEQYV. CDR3 in DNA: TGTGCCAGCAGCCATAAGGGGAGGGGCCACGAGCAGTACGTC.

Details on this clone: The junction shows a germline mismatch at one end, possibly a read error. The chain carries TRBV20-1 and TRBJ2-7, with TRBD2 as a possible D gene (6 bases). Germline V lookup: CDR1 DFQATT, CDR2 SNEGSKA (reference sequence). This CDR3 contains 11 residues. The CDR3, as DNA: TGCAGTGCCGATACGGGAGACCGGCCCGTTTTC. It specifies CSADTGDRPVF.

The chain joins TRBV19 to TRBJ1-2; D remains ambiguous. With 7 bases removed from V and 4 bases from J, the gap between germline ends came to 10 bases. The CDR3 totals 12 residues. Germline values: CDR1 LNHDA, CDR2 SQIVND (reference sequence). DNA for the CDR3: TGTGCCAGTACCTCGAGTGTCTATGGCTACACCTTC. Its translation is CASTSSVYGYTF. The complete variable domain, with remaining parts taken from reference TRBV19 and TRBJ1-2, reads DGGITQSPKYLFRKEGQNVTLSCEQNLNHDAMYWYRQDPGQGLRLIYYSQIVNDFQKGDIAEGYSVSREKKESFPLTVTSAQKNPTAFYLCASTSSVYGYTFGSGTRLTVV.